These T cell receptor beta chains were read from a single sample in a study of long-term antiretroviral therapy in people with HIV. The repertoire was sequenced with immunoSEQ multiplex PCR; TCRdb's copy has only in-frame clones and lacks some. This table has tens of thousands of clones, more than 80% appearing once. Sequenced here: unsorted PBMCs, sampled around 5.9 years after starting antiretroviral therapy. The receptor source for this set is a young man with HIV. Both conserved end residues are part of each CDR3. The D gene is left open where the match is weak. Part of the rows lack a size; the others show once, few, many or a class for expanded clones.

cdr3_aa,cdr3_nt,v_call,j_call,d_call,clone_size
CASSLGGAYNEQFF,TGTGCCAGCAGCCTCGGAGGCGCCTACAATGAGCAGTTCTTC,TRBV5-4,TRBJ2-1,.,once
CASSFLAGPSTDTQYF,TGTGCCAGCTCATTTCTAGCGGGGCCGAGCACAGATACGCAGTATTTT,TRBV18,TRBJ2-3,TRBD2,.
CASSSPGLSYNEQFF,TGTGCCAGCAGTTCTCCGGGACTGTCCTACAATGAGCAGTTCTTC,TRBV27,TRBJ2-1,.,.
CASSLRLAGDKNEQFF,TGTGCCAGCAGCTTACGACTAGCGGGAGACAAAAATGAGCAGTTCTTC,TRBV7-3,TRBJ2-1,TRBD2,.
CASRELIGLAGGNSYEQYF,TGTGCCAGCAGGGAACTAATCGGACTAGCGGGAGGAAACTCCTACGAGCAGTACTTC,TRBV6-1,TRBJ2-7,TRBD2,few
CASSFSRDGTYEQYF,TGTGCCAGCAGTTTTTCCCGGGACGGCACCTACGAGCAGTACTTC,TRBV27,TRBJ2-7,.,.
CASSQDQSSYEQYF,TGCGCCAGCAGCCAAGATCAGAGCTCCTACGAGCAGTACTTC,TRBV4-3,TRBJ2-7,.,.
CASSPPRGSYNEQFF,TGTGCCAGCTCACCTCCTCGGGGATCCTACAATGAGCAGTTCTTC,TRBV18,TRBJ2-1,.,once
CASSFGQALYNEQFF,TGTGCCAGCAGCTTTGGACAGGCCCTATACAATGAGCAGTTCTTC,TRBV7-8,TRBJ2-1,TRBD1,.
CASSTTSGYGYTF,TGTGCCAGCAGCACAACCTCAGGCTATGGCTACACCTTC,TRBV7-3,TRBJ1-2,.,few
CASSLSFYEQYF,TGTGCCAGCAGCTTAAGTTTCTACGAGCAGTACTTC,TRBV7-2,TRBJ2-7,.,.
CASSHTDRVTEAFF,TGTGCCAGCAGCCATACGGACAGGGTGACTGAAGCTTTCTTT,TRBV27,TRBJ1-1,TRBD1,.
CASSQRGLATDTQYF,TGCGCCAGCAGCCAAAGAGGACTAGCCACAGATACGCAGTATTTT,TRBV4-3,TRBJ2-3,TRBD2,.
CASQSGSWEQYF,TGTGCCAGCCAGAGCGGGAGCTGGGAGCAGTACTTC,TRBV5-5,TRBJ2-7,TRBD2,.
CASPRSRGSSPLHF,TGTGCCAGCCCCCGTTCGAGGGGGAGTTCACCCCTCCACTTT,TRBV11-3,TRBJ1-6,.,.
CASSLFSAFYGYTF,TGTGCCAGCAGCTTATTTTCTGCCTTCTATGGCTACACCTTC,TRBV7-9,TRBJ1-2,.,.
CASSLGLADLYEQYF,TGTGCCAGTAGCCTCGGACTAGCGGACCTCTACGAGCAGTACTTC,TRBV19,TRBJ2-7,TRBD2,.
CASSTTSFGLEQYF,TGTGCCAGCAGCACGACTAGTTTCGGCCTGGAGCAGTACTTC,TRBV7-2,TRBJ2-7,.,once
CASSAPTSGKDTQYF,TGTGCCAGCAGCGCCCCTACTAGCGGGAAGGATACGCAGTATTTT,TRBV5-8,TRBJ2-3,TRBD2,.
CASGAPNTGELFF,TGTGCCAGCGGGGCCCCGAACACCGGGGAGCTGTTTTTT,TRBV7-9,TRBJ2-2,.,.
CAIAGGGTEAFF,TGTGCCATCGCGGGAGGCGGCACTGAAGCTTTCTTT,TRBV10-3,TRBJ1-1,.,.
CASSPPGWYEQYF,TGTGCCAGCAGTCCTCCAGGGTGGTACGAGCAGTACTTC,TRBV28,TRBJ2-7,.,.
CASSWTASEQYF,TGTGCCAGCAGCTGGACCGCAAGCGAGCAGTACTTC,TRBV5-5,TRBJ2-7,.,.
CASGFDLGTSGRSTGELFF,TGTGCTAGTGGCTTCGATCTCGGGACTAGCGGGAGGTCCACCGGGGAGCTGTTTTTT,TRBV12-5,TRBJ2-2,TRBD2,.
CATSRDRRTENTEAFF,TGTGCCACCAGCAGAGATCGTAGGACGGAGAACACTGAAGCTTTCTTT,TRBV15,TRBJ1-1,.,.
CSVAPAGVNEQYF,TGCAGCGTGGCCCCGGCAGGGGTGAACGAGCAGTACTTC,TRBV29-1,TRBJ2-7,.,few
CATYAPGQTYEQYF,TGTGCCACTTATGCCCCGGGACAGACCTACGAGCAGTACTTC,TRBV28,TRBJ2-7,TRBD1,few
CASSFRPYNEQFF,TGTGCCAGCAGCTTTCGCCCTTACAATGAGCAGTTCTTC,TRBV7-8,TRBJ2-1,.,.
CATDGTSGSYEQYF,TGTGCCACTGACGGGACTAGCGGTTCCTACGAGCAGTACTTC,TRBV7-9,TRBJ2-7,TRBD2,.
CASSSRINPLPYNEQFF,TGCGCCAGCAGCTCACGGATTAATCCCTTACCTTACAATGAGCAGTTCTTC,TRBV5-1,TRBJ2-1,.,.
CASIDRVDEKLFF,TGTGCCAGCATTGATAGGGTCGATGAAAAACTGTTTTTT,TRBV6-1,TRBJ1-4,.,few
CAISETGDSNQPQHF,TGTGCCATCAGTGAAACGGGGGATAGCAATCAGCCCCAGCATTTT,TRBV10-3,TRBJ1-5,.,once
CASSPPGKIITFSTDTQYF,TGTGCCAGCAGCCCCCCAGGGAAGATAATAACCTTTAGCACAGATACGCAGTATTTT,TRBV21-1,TRBJ2-3,.,once
CASRTGPSDTGELFF,TGTGCCAGCAGGACCGGGCCCTCCGACACCGGGGAGCTGTTTTTT,TRBV6-5,TRBJ2-2,.,.
CASSPHRGPTEAFF,TGTGCCAGCAGCCCCCACAGGGGGCCTACTGAAGCTTTCTTT,TRBV14,TRBJ1-1,TRBD1,.
CASSPPLGNEQFF,TGTGCCAGCAGCCCGCCCCTCGGGAATGAGCAGTTCTTC,TRBV6-1,TRBJ2-1,.,.
CASSTWATNTEAFF,TGTGCCAGCAGCACCTGGGCCACGAACACTGAAGCTTTCTTT,TRBV9,TRBJ1-1,.,.
CASSRLRDTQYF,TGTGCCAGCAGCCGCCTACGAGATACGCAGTATTTT,TRBV11-3,TRBJ2-3,.,.
CASSLGPGTNSGNTIYF,TGCGCCAGCAGCTTGGGCCCCGGGACAAACTCTGGAAACACCATATATTTT,TRBV5-1,TRBJ1-3,.,.
CAWSVGQAHQPQHF,TGTGCCTGGAGTGTAGGCCAGGCCCATCAGCCCCAGCATTTT,TRBV30,TRBJ1-5,.,.
CASSQTVGEYEQYF,TGTGCCAGCAGCCAAACGGTGGGAGAGTACGAGCAGTACTTC,TRBV4-2,TRBJ2-7,.,.
CASSDSTTSGGDTDTQYF,TGTGCCAGCAGTGACAGTACTACTAGCGGGGGAGACACAGATACGCAGTATTTT,TRBV25-1,TRBJ2-3,TRBD2,.